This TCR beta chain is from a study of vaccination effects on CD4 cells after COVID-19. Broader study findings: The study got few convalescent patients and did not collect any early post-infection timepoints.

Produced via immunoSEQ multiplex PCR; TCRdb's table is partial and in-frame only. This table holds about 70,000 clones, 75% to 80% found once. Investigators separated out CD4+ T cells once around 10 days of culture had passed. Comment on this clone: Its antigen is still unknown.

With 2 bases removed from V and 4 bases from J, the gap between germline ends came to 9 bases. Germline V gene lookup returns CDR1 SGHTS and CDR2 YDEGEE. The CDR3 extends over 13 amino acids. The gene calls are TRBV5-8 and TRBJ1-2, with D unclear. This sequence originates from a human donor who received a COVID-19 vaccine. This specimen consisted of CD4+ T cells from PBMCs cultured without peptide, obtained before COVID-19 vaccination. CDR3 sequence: CASSFLAPYGYTF. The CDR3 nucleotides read TGTGCCAGCAGCTTCCTTGCGCCCTATGGCTACACCTTC. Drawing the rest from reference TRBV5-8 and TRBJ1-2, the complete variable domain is EAGVTQSPTHLIKTRGQQATLRCSPISGHTSVYWYQQALGLGLQFLLWYDEGEERNRGNFPPRFSGRQFPNYSSELNVNALELEDSALYLCASSFLAPYGYTFGSGTRLTVV.